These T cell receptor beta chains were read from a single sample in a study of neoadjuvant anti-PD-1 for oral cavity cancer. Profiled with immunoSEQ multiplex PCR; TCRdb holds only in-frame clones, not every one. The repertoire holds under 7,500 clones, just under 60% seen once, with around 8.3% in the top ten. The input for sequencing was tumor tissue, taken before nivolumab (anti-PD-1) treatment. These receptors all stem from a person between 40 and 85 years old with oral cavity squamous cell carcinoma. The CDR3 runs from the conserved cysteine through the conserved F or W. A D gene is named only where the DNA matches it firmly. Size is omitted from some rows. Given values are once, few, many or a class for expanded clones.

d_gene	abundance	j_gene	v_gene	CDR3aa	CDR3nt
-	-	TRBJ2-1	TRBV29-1	CSVESILNGFPSYNEQFF	TGCAGCGTTGAATCCATTCTTAACGGGTTCCCGTCCTACAATGAGCAGTTCTTC
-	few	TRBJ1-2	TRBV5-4	CASSSLGQINNYGYTF	TGTGCCAGCAGCTCCCTAGGACAGATCAACAACTATGGCTACACCTTC
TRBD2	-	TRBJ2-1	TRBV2	CASSHLAGEGNEQFF	TGTGCCAGTTCTCACCTAGCGGGAGAGGGGAATGAGCAGTTCTTC
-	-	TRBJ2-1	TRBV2	CASTTRGLVHEQFF	TGTGCCAGCACAACCCGGGGGTTAGTTCATGAGCAGTTCTTC
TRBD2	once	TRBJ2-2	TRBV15	CATSRDGMMMWTSGRPGELFF	TGTGCCACCAGCAGAGATGGAATGATGATGTGGACTAGCGGGAGGCCCGGGGAGCTGTTTTTT
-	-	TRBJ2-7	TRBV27	CASSLKGFAGYEQYF	TGTGCCAGCAGTTTAAAGGGTTTCGCAGGCTACGAGCAGTACTTC
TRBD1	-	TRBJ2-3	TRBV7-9	CASSSEVWTGKQTDTQYF	TGTGCCAGCAGCTCAGAGGTGTGGACAGGGAAACAGACAGATACGCAGTATTTT
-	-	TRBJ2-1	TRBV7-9	CASSPTRGRNEQFF	TGTGCCAGCAGTCCAACTCGGGGACGCAATGAGCAGTTCTTC
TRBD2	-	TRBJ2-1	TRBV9	CASSVVASGILDEQFF	TGTGCCAGCAGCGTAGTGGCTAGCGGGATTTTAGATGAGCAGTTCTTC
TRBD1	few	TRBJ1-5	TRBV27	CASSNTGQGNQPQHF	TGTGCCAGCAGTAATACGGGACAGGGTAATCAGCCCCAGCATTTT
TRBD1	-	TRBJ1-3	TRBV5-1	CASSHGTGGGGNTIYF	TGCGCCAGCAGCCACGGGACAGGGGGAGGTGGAAACACCATATATTTT
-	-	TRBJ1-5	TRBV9	CASSPGVGASNQPQHF	TGTGCCAGCAGCCCAGGCGTGGGGGCTAGCAATCAGCCCCAGCATTTT
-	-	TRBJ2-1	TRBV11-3	CASSLDSNEQFF	TGTGCCAGCAGCTTAGATAGCAACGAGCAGTTCTTC
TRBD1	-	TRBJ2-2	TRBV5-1	CATREPGQSTTGELFF	TGCGCCACCAGAGAACCGGGACAGAGCACCACCGGGGAGCTGTTTTTT
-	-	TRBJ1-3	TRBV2	CASSEGRGVSGNTIYF	TGTGCCAGCAGTGAAGGCAGGGGAGTCTCTGGAAACACCATATATTTT
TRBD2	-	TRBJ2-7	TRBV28	CASMVTSGTYEQYF	TGTGCCAGCATGGTAACTAGCGGAACCTACGAGCAGTACTTC
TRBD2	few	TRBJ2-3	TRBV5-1	CASSPASGPTDTQYF	TGCGCCAGCAGCCCTGCTAGCGGTCCGACAGATACGCAGTATTTT
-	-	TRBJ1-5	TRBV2	CASSEPNQPQHF	TGTGCCAGCAGTGAACCAAATCAGCCCCAGCATTTT
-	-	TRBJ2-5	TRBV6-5	CASSSSRGRGAETQYF	TGTGCCAGCAGTTCTTCCCGGGGCAGGGGTGCGGAGACCCAGTACTTC
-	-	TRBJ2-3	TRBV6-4	CASSEGGGEADTQYF	TGTGCCAGCAGTGAAGGCGGAGGGGAAGCGGATACGCAGTATTTT
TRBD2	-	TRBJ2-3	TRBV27	CATTPSGSVTDTQYF	TGTGCCACCACCCCTAGCGGGAGTGTCACAGATACGCAGTATTTT
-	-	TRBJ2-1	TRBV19	CASSIARAPPYNEQFF	TGTGCCAGTAGTATAGCCCGGGCACCGCCCTACAATGAGCAGTTCTTC
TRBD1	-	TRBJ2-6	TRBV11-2	CASSITGAGANVLTF	TGTGCCAGCAGCATTACAGGGGCCGGGGCCAACGTCCTGACTTTC
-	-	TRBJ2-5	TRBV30	CAWSVLRWAEKETQYF	TGTGCCTGGAGTGTACTAAGGTGGGCGGAAAAAGAGACCCAGTACTTC
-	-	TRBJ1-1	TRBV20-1	CSARTDSEAFF	TGCAGTGCTAGAACCGACTCTGAAGCTTTCTTT
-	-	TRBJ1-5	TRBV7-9	CASSADSYSNQPQHF	TGTGCCAGCAGCGCGGACAGTTATAGCAATCAGCCCCAGCATTTT
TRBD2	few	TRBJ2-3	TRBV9	CASSVAPAGGGTDTQYF	TGTGCCAGCAGCGTAGCACCAGCGGGGGGGGGCACAGATACGCAGTATTTT
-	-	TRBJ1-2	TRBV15	CATSREKINYGYTF	TGTGCCACCAGCAGAGAGAAGATTAACTATGGCTACACCTTC
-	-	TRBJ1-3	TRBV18	CASSSDSGNTIYF	TGTGCCAGCTCATCCGACAGTGGAAACACCATATATTTT
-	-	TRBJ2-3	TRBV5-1	CASSLGRDKHTDTQYF	TGCGCCAGCAGCTTGGGTAGGGACAAACACACAGATACGCAGTATTTT
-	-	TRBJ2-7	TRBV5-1	CASSLPGAYSYEQYF	TGCGCCAGCAGCTTACCAGGGGCGTACTCCTATGAGCAGTACTTC
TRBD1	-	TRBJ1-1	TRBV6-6	CASSLGQGLNTEAFF	TGTGCCAGCAGCTTAGGACAGGGATTGAACACTGAAGCTTTCTTT
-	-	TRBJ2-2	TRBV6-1	CAWGVGGELFF	TGTGCCTGGGGTGTTGGAGGGGAGCTGTTTTTT
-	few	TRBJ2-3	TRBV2	CASSDSAELTDTQYF	TGTGCCAGCAGTGATAGCGCGGAACTCACAGATACGCAGTATTTT
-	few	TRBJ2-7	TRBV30	CAWSVLYEQYF	TGTGCCTGGAGTGTACTCTACGAGCAGTACTTC
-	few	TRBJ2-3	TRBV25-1	CASSEYIRGPDTQYF	TGTGCCAGCAGTGAATATATTCGGGGCCCAGATACGCAGTATTTT
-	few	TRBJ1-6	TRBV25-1	CASSALRGGNSPLHF	TGTGCCAGCAGTGCCCTGAGGGGGGGAAATTCACCCCTCCACTTT
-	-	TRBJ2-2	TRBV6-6	CASGEPGTFTGELFF	TGTGCCAGCGGAGAGCCGGGTACTTTCACCGGGGAGCTGTTTTTT
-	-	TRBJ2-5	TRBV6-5	CASRPLTGNGETQYF	TGTGCCAGCAGGCCTCTGACTGGGAACGGGGAGACCCAGTACTTC
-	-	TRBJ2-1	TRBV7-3	CASSPRGKGGNEQFF	TGTGCCAGCAGCCCTCGGGGTAAGGGCGGGAATGAGCAGTTCTTC
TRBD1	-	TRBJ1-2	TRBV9	CASSRTGDGYGYTF	TGTGCCAGCAGCCGCACAGGGGATGGTTATGGCTACACCTTC
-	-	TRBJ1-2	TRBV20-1	CSATRDDGYTF	TGCAGTGCTACACGGGACGATGGCTACACCTTC
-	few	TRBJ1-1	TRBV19	CASSMRDRNEAFF	TGTGCCAGTAGTATGCGTGACAGAAATGAAGCTTTCTTT
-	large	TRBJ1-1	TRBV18	CASSPGAGQDTEAFF	TGTGCCAGCTCACCCGGAGCGGGGCAGGACACTGAAGCTTTCTTT
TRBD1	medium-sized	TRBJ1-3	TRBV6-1	CAGRLETGQNTIYF	TGTGCCGGCCGTCTCGAGACAGGGCAAAACACCATATATTTT
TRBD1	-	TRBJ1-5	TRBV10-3	CAIQGEVDQPQHF	TGTGCCATCCAGGGGGAAGTCGATCAGCCCCAGCATTTT
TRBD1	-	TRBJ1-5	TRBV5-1	CASSLGQGGNQPQHF	TGCGCCAGCAGCTTGGGGCAGGGGGGGAATCAGCCCCAGCATTTT
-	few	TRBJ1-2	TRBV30	CAWSVAGGYGYTF	TGTGCCTGGAGTGTAGCAGGTGGCTATGGCTACACCTTC
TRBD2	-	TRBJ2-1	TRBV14	CASSQKGSGGYNEQFF	TGTGCCAGCAGCCAAAAAGGTAGCGGGGGCTACAATGAGCAGTTCTTC
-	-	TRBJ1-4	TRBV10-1	CATGGFNEKLFF	TGCGCCACCGGGGGGTTTAATGAAAAACTGTTTTTT
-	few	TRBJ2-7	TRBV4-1	CASSFRSGSSYEQYF	TGCGCCAGCAGCTTCCGATCAGGGAGCTCTTACGAGCAGTACTTC
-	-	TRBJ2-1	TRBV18	CASSPPYSGNEQFF	TGTGCCAGCTCACCACCGTATAGCGGCAATGAGCAGTTCTTC
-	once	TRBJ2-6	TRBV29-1	CSVTQSGANVLTF	TGCAGCGTTACCCAATCTGGGGCCAACGTCCTGACTTTC
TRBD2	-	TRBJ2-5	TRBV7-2	CASSLGTRQETQYF	TGTGCCAGCAGCTTGGGGACTAGACAAGAGACCCAGTACTTC
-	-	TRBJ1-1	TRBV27	CASRGRSGETEAFF	TGTGCCAGCAGGGGAAGATCAGGGGAAACTGAAGCTTTCTTT
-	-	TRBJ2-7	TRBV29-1	CSVEDFGSYEQYF	TGCAGCGTTGAAGATTTCGGTTCCTACGAGCAGTACTTC
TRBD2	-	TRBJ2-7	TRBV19	CATSAAGLAVYEQYF	TGTGCCACTTCCGCCGCGGGACTAGCAGTCTACGAGCAGTACTTC
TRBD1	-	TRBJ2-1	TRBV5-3	CARRRGQFTGEQFF	TGTGCCAGAAGACGGGGACAGTTTACGGGTGAGCAGTTCTTC
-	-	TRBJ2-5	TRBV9	CASSASGTPSETQYF	TGTGCCAGCAGCGCGTCCGGGACACCCAGCGAGACCCAGTACTTC